The present TCR beta chain was sequenced within a study of CD8+ T cells in alopecia areata. Study-wide background: Roughly 6-10-week-old female C3H/HeJ mice were grafted with skin from spontaneously alopecic approximately 6-12-month-old C3H/HeJ graft donors.

Extracted from the samples, RNA was reverse transcribed into cDNA to serve as the sequencing template. Sequenced by immunoSEQ multiplex PCR; TCRdb stores in-frame clones only, minus some. The sample lists about 110,000 clones, none appearing once, the ten largest making up around 20%. The sample holds a few counts of this clone. Gene names are mouse gene names. The read finishes 4 residues shy of the CDR3 end, and the germline J gene is used to complete it. CDR1 is NNHDY, CDR2 SYVADS, per germline. The CDR3 length is 17 residues. The V segment lost 0 bases and the J segment 4 bases; nucleotides outside the gene matches: 8.

The TCR was taken from a C3H/HeJ mouse with alopecia areata. The MHC haplotype of this mouse line is H2-k. Sequenced material: lesional skin. The chain employs TRBV13-3 and TRBJ2-2; TRBD2 aligns across 8 bases. CDR3 bases read: TGTGCCAGCAGTGATGCGGGGGGGCGCCCCCGCACCGGG. It yields the protein CASSDAGGRPRTG. The CDR3 in full is CASSDAGGRPRTGQLYF.